The sequence of this T cell receptor (beta chain) was determined in a study of CD8+CD57+ T cells in acquired aplastic anemia. The wider study: Mean yield of DNA from sorted CD4+ and CD8+ cells was around 3 ug. Read counts for CD4+ cells (from healthy donors) averaged about 10 million. Study outcomes and limitations: There were around 28 CD8+ CDR3 sequences that occurred in both patients and controls. No significant patient-versus-control difference appeared in CD8+ Simpson's diversity.

The CDR3 covers 14 residues. The germline V and J ends were trimmed by 4 bases and 0 bases, with 8 bases remaining between them. Germline assignment: CDR1 LNHDA and CDR2 SQIVND (reference sequence). Sample share makes this clonotype medium-sized (0.01 to 0.1%). Antigen unknown. Genomic DNA served as template for TCR beta VDJ and CDR3 profiling. TCRdb called the reads again in MiXCR, with one record for every CDR3 protein. The sample contains 50,000 to 65,000 distinct CDR3 sequences, roughly 54% of which appear only once. Material: sorted CD4+, CD8+, or CD8+CD57+ T cells (not recorded which) from PBMCs. V and J are TRBV19 and TRBJ2-3, with no clear D. The TCR was taken from a human donor in good health, serving as a control. The CDR3 coding sequence is TGTGCCAGTAGTAGAAAAGTTAGCACAGATACGCAGTATTTT. It encodes CASSRKVSTDTQYF.